This T cell receptor beta chain was profiled in a study of T-cell reconstitution after alpha-beta-depleted transplantation in children. Germline CDR1 MNHEY, CDR2 SVGEGT. The CDR3 contains 12 residues. V dropped 5 bases and J dropped 7 bases, with 12 bases sitting between them. In its sample, this clonotype was seen a few times. Unique molecular identifiers were used to barcode this TCRbeta library. TCRdb re-analysed the PCR reads in MiXCR, keeping a single row per CDR3 protein. The sample has 600,000 to 700,000 distinct CDR3 sequences; around 17% are singletons. The source was PBMCs from the stem cell graft donor, collected from the stem cell graft. This sequence was found in a human donor who donated a stem cell graft to a child with acute myeloid leukemia. V gene TRBV6-2 or TRBV6-3 combines with J gene TRBJ2-7, with D maybe TRBD2 (5 bases). The CDR3 spells CASSLSTGEQYF. The DNA of the CDR3 is TGTGCCAGCAGTCTAAGTACGGGGGAGCAGTACTTC.